One T cell receptor (beta chain) is described in this entry. All patients were mismatch repair deficient, assessed by either PCR or immunohistochemistry. Three pembrolizumab responders had their TCRs sequenced. This sample is part of a study of PD-1 blockade in mismatch repair-deficient tumors. Per the germline V gene, CDR1 is LNHDA and CDR2 is SQIVND (reference sequence). V trimming: 2 bases; J trimming: 4 bases; junction bases outside the gene matches: 3. The CDR3 consists of 15 residues. The assay was immunoSEQ multiplex PCR, and TCRdb's table has in-frame clones only and misses some. The data show approximately 130,000 clones, with around 86% seen just once and roughly 14% held by the top ten.

Specimen: peripheral blood, collected 44 weeks after starting pembrolizumab. The source is an adult with mismatch repair-deficient cancer. The chain uses TRBV19 and TRBJ2-3, with TRBD2 matching over 10 bases. This chain's CDR3 is CASSIRLAGADTQYF. The CDR3 bases are TGTGCCAGTAGTATACGGCTAGCGGGAGCAGATACGCAGTATTTT.